What follows is one T cell receptor beta chain and its context. Its antigen remains unidentified. Clones were sequenced by immunoSEQ multiplex PCR, and TCRdb holds only the in-frame ones, with some missing. The profile shows more than 100,000 clones, 90% to 95% of them singletons. The data derive from a study of graft-versus-host responses after intestinal transplantation. Study as a whole: Grafts were multivisceral, liver-intestinal, or isolated intestinal. Anti-thymocyte globulin induction preceded two to three years of tacrolimus and steroid maintenance in all recipients.

This CDR3 comprises 15 residues. J gave up 10 bases and V 3 bases, and 15 bases lay outside the gene matches. Germline V gives CDR1 SGHRS, CDR2 YFSETQ. Regarding the study as a whole: Some GvH clones appeared in ileal mucosa or blood before recipient bone marrow. Maximum circulating GvH clone levels tracked with early post-transplant HvG decreases.

This sample comprised unstimulated CD8+ T cells sorted from spleen or lymph node cells, obtained before intestinal transplant. The sequence was obtained from a human donor who received an intestinal transplant. The V and J genes are TRBV5-1 and TRBJ1-1; 7 bases match TRBD1. The CDR3 loop is CASSWLLTGPQAAFF. CDR3 nucleotides: TGCGCCAGCAGCTGGCTTCTGACAGGGCCGCAGGCAGCTTTCTTT.